These T cell receptor beta chains were read from a single sample in a study of T cells in Graves' hyperthyroidism and ophthalmopathy. MiXCR, run by TCRdb on the multiplex PCR reads, gives a single entry per CDR3 protein. Of roughly 360,000 distinct CDR3 sequences in the sample, approximately 15% are singletons; the top ten hold more than 20%. Sample: blood. All receptors come from a man between 25 and 39 years old with Graves' hyperthyroidism that later progressed to Graves' ophthalmopathy. Each CDR3 is given with its conserved first and last residue. D genes are given only for firm matches. Clone size appears in some rows only: once, few, many, or a class for an expanded clone.

d_gene	abundance	j_gene	v_gene	CDR3aa
.	many	TRBJ1-1	TRBV11-2	CASSLRGTEAFF
.	.	TRBJ1-1	TRBV3-1	CASSQDRFVGDTEAFF
.	many	TRBJ1-4	TRBV27	CASSLSDMRDEKLFF
.	few	TRBJ1-5	TRBV4-1	CASSQDLLDGPQHF
TRBD2	.	TRBJ2-3	TRBV29-1	CSAILAGGRSDTQYF
.	many	TRBJ2-7	TRBV2	CASKGEGTGEQYF
TRBD1	.	TRBJ2-1	TRBV6-2/TRBV6-3	CASSPDRGRNEQFF
.	.	TRBJ1-1	TRBV11-2	CASSLEMLGPEAFF
TRBD1	few	TRBJ1-3	TRBV7-8	CASTPRERGQGNTIYF
.	.	TRBJ2-3	TRBV6-1	CASSKSGQISTSTDTQYF
.	.	TRBJ1-5	TRBV27	CASSRGFPNQPQHF
TRBD1	.	TRBJ1-2	TRBV20-1	CSARTGINYGYTF
.	.	TRBJ2-1	TRBV25-1	CASSVSGDNEQFF
.	few	TRBJ2-1	TRBV20-1	CSAGGGGSYNEQFF
.	few	TRBJ2-2	TRBV19	CASSGGYTGELFF
TRBD2	many	TRBJ2-5	TRBV6-6	CASSYSGGGAGETQYF
TRBD1	.	TRBJ2-7	TRBV5-1	CASSLRTGGRYEQYF
TRBD1	many	TRBJ1-1	TRBV7-3	CASSKGQRAFF
.	few	TRBJ2-3	TRBV9	CASSNRGGGDTQYF
.	.	TRBJ2-7	TRBV7-8	CASSLGDRRYEQYF
.	many	TRBJ1-5	TRBV2	CASSRHRTDYSNQPQHF
TRBD1	few	TRBJ1-2	TRBV29-1	CSARGHLSGYTF
TRBD1	many	TRBJ1-1	TRBV28	CASSPLSGYRGRVTEAFF
TRBD1	few	TRBJ2-7	TRBV9	CASSAGQGLAYEQYF
.	few	TRBJ1-5	TRBV12-5	CASGSGRANQPQHF
TRBD1	many	TRBJ1-2	TRBV6-6	CASSYGGTDGYTF
.	few	TRBJ2-5	TRBV7-3	CASSRGSGETQYF
TRBD1	.	TRBJ1-6	TRBV11-2	CASSLLGTDYSPLHF
.	many	TRBJ1-1	TRBV27	CASRFNGNTEAFF
.	many	TRBJ2-7	TRBV2	CASSLPGQEQYF
.	.	TRBJ1-2	TRBV7-6	CASTLGPGAAPRGGYTF
TRBD1	.	TRBJ2-5	TRBV4-2	CASSQDRQGAWETQYF
.	many	TRBJ2-2	TRBV11-3	CASSTLGLNTGELFF
.	many	TRBJ1-6	TRBV3-1	CASSQEVFSPLHF
TRBD1	many	TRBJ1-5	TRBV7-8	CASSNRDRGYSNQPQHF
TRBD1	.	TRBJ2-2	TRBV19	CASSRGQVVGELFF
TRBD1	many	TRBJ2-1	TRBV11-3	CASSPRDRGPNEQFF
TRBD2	many	TRBJ2-1	TRBV7-9	CASENRGSGDTTYNEQFF
.	many	TRBJ1-5	TRBV12-3/TRBV12-4	CASSLRPVDQPQHF
.	many	TRBJ1-5	TRBV2	CASRRFGDQPQHF
.	.	TRBJ1-4	TRBV7-9	CTSSLRTAPEKLFF
.	.	TRBJ1-3	TRBV29-1	CSAGFSGNTIYF
TRBD1	many	TRBJ2-7	TRBV2	CASWDSSSYEQYF
.	.	TRBJ1-1	TRBV5-8	CASSLMAGRSTEAFF
TRBD1	many	TRBJ1-5	TRBV28	CASSQLGTGVAAQHF
.	many	TRBJ1-1	TRBV11-2	CASSLVSGEAFF
TRBD2	many	TRBJ2-1	TRBV3-1	CASSRTVAVGGYNEQFF
.	few	TRBJ1-2	TRBV5-6	CASSLQGQLYGYTF